These 21 T cell receptor beta chains share one sample of origin, sequenced in a study of blood T cell repertoires in COVID-19. This table comes from immunoSEQ multiplex PCR, and its TCRdb copy is limited to in-frame clones, with some not included. The top ten clones hold 3.4% of a sample with about 240,000 clones, about four fifths of them seen once. The sample comprised peripheral blood. Source of these receptors: a young woman with acute or convalescent COVID-19.

The chain carries TRBV11-2 and TRBJ1-2; 8 nucleotides agree with TRBD1. The CDR3 sequence is 14 residues long. CDR1 is SGHAT and CDR2 is FQNNGV in the germline V gene. The ends lost 4 bases at V and 4 bases at J; junction bases unmatched: 5. The CDR3, as DNA: TGTGCCAGCAGCTCCGGACAGGGCGGCTATGGCTACACCTTC. It translates to CASSSGQGGYGYTF.

This chain uses TRBV18 with TRBJ2-1; D remains ambiguous. Germline-derived CDR1 and CDR2 are KGHSH and LQKENI. CDR3 length equals 14 residues. The V end was cut by 1 base, the J end by 8 bases, with 12 bases between. In nucleotides, the CDR3 is TGTGCCAGCTCACCACGATGGAGAGAAGATGAGCAGTTCTTC. Its protein is CASSPRWREDEQFF.

This clone was observed at least ten times. V usage is TRBV4-3 and J usage is TRBJ2-1, with 8 bases identical to TRBD2. The CDR3 runs to 17 residues. The V and J ends lost 2 bases and 3 bases, in that order; junction bases with no gene match: 9. Germline V gene sequence: CDR1 LGHNA, CDR2 YSLEER. CDR3 bases: TGCGCCAGCAGCCAAACCCGCACTAGCGGAGGCTACAATGAGCAGTTCTTC. This encodes CASSQTRTSGGYNEQFF.

The genes are TRBV29-1 and TRBJ1-3; TRBD1 is a possible D gene (5 bases). Trimming took off 4 bases at V and 2 bases at J, with 9 bases between the two ends. CDR1 is SQVTM, CDR2 ANQGSEA, per germline. This CDR3 comprises 13 residues. The CDR3 DNA is TGCAGCGTTGGTCCGACAGCTGGAAACACCATATATTTT. Its protein product is CSVGPTAGNTIYF.

The chain employs TRBV18 and TRBJ2-5; weak D call: TRBD2 (5 bases). The length of the CDR3 is 17 residues. Trimming removed 3 bases at V and 0 bases at J, with 17 bases between. The germline gives CDR1 KGHSH, CDR2 LQKENI. Here the CDR3 reads CASSPDWGDPYQETQYF. The DNA for the CDR3 is TGTGCCAGCTCACCCGATTGGGGAGACCCGTACCAAGAGACCCAGTACTTC. Supplemented by reference TRBV18 and TRBJ2-5, the full variable domain reads NAGVMQNPRHLVRRRGQEARLRCSPMKGHSHVYWYRQLPEEGLKFMVYLQKENIIDESGMPKERFSAEFPKEGPSILRIQQVVRGDSAAYFCASSPDWGDPYQETQYFGPGTRLLVL.

The chain couples TRBV5-8 to TRBJ2-7, with 7 positions matching TRBD2. V lost 4 bases and J lost 6; bases outside the gene matches: 10. Germline V CDR1 and CDR2: SGHTS, YDEGEE. The CDR3 consists of 14 residues. Here the CDR3 reads CASSGGLLNSEQYF. The CDR3 DNA sequence: TGTGCCAGCAGCGGGGGACTATTAAATTCCGAGCAGTACTTC.

This chain joins TRBV28 and TRBJ2-4; D gene unclear. The V and J ends lost 3 bases and 3 bases respectively, with 6 bases between them. CDR3 length: 13 residues. In germline, CDR1 is MDHEN, CDR2 SYDVKM. CDR3 protein: CASSFLGKNIQYF. In DNA form, the CDR3 reads TGTGCCAGCAGTTTTCTCGGCAAAAACATTCAGTACTTC.

The chain recombines TRBV4-3 with TRBJ1-5; D is ambiguous. Trimming took off 0 bases at V and 0 bases at J, with 6 bases between the two ends. The germline gives CDR1 LGHNA, CDR2 YSLEER. The CDR3 consists of 15 residues. CDR3 sequence reads: CASSQDLPSNQPQHF. In nucleotides, the CDR3 is TGCGCCAGCAGCCAAGACCTCCCTAGCAATCAGCCCCAGCATTTT.

The V and J genes are TRBV2 and TRBJ2-3; D not certain. This CDR3 has 14 residues. Germline-derived CDR1 and CDR2 are SNHLY and FYNNEI. Trimming shortened V by 6 bases and J by 1 base, and 11 bases separated the two germline ends. The CDR3 DNA reads TGTGCCAGCAGAGATTTCACAGGCACAGATACGCAGTATTTT. Translated, it gives CASRDFTGTDTQYF.

In this sample, this clone turned up a few times. V and J are TRBV2 and TRBJ2-5; 11 positions agree with TRBD2. J gave up 0 bases and V 4 bases, and 4 bases lay outside the gene matches. The length of the CDR3 is 16 residues. Germline CDR1 and CDR2: SNHLY and FYNNEI. The CDR3 loop reads CASSAQTSGNQETQYF. As DNA, the CDR3 is TGTGCCAGCAGTGCCCAGACTAGCGGGAACCAAGAGACCCAGTACTTC.

J is TRBJ2-5 and V is TRBV23-1; D is unclear. TRBV23-1 is an open reading frame whose function is uncertain. V lost 3 bases and J lost 2, with 10 bases in between. The CDR3 spans 14 residues. Written as DNA, the CDR3 is TGCGCCAGCAGTCATTATAGCCAGCAAGAGACCCAGTACTTC. Its protein is CASSHYSQQETQYF.

The chain uses TRBV7-2 and TRBJ1-5; D is unresolved. The CDR3 is made up of 17 amino acids. The germline gives CDR1 SGHTA, CDR2 FQGNSA. V was clipped by 1 base and J by 5 bases, with 18 bases between them. The CDR3 is CASSLVQWPREDQPQHF. CDR3 DNA sequence: TGTGCCAGCAGCTTAGTTCAGTGGCCGCGGGAGGATCAGCCCCAGCATTTT. The full variable domain, in which reference TRBV7-2 and TRBJ1-5 provide the parts outside the CDR3, is GAGVSQSPSNKVTEKGKDVELRCDPISGHTALYWYRQSLGQGLEFLIYFQGNSAPDKSGLPSDRFSAERTGGSVSTLTIQRTQQEDSAVYLCASSLVQWPREDQPQHFGDGTRLSIL.

The genes are TRBV10-3 and TRBJ2-2; TRBD2 aligns across 12 bases. CDR3 size: 17 residues. Trimming took 7 bases from V and 5 from J; bases not matched to a gene: 11. Germline CDR1 is ENHRY and CDR2 is SYGVKD. CDR3 region: CAINETSGRGRTGELFF. In DNA form, the CDR3 reads TGTGCCATCAACGAGACTAGCGGGAGAGGACGAACCGGGGAGCTGTTTTTT.

The chain links TRBV2 to TRBJ2-7; TRBD1 might be the D (5 bases). This CDR3 is 14 amino acids long. Germline CDR1 and CDR2: SNHLY and FYNNEI. Trimming pared 10 bases from V and 3 bases from J, leaving 19 bases between. CDR3 residues: CATLPDQGGYEQYF. CDR3 nucleotides: TGTGCCACCCTCCCCGATCAGGGTGGCTACGAGCAGTACTTC.

The chain has TRBV4-3 and TRBJ2-1; 9 nucleotides line up with TRBD2. Germline V CDR1 and CDR2: LGHNA, YSLEER. V lost 3 bases and J lost 3; bases outside the gene matches: 9. This CDR3 has 17 amino acids. As DNA, the CDR3 is TGCGCCAGCAGCCAGAGCAGTAGCGGGAGAGTCTACAATGAGCAGTTCTTC. This translates into CASSQSSSGRVYNEQFF.

This clone was picked up one time. This sequence joins TRBV10-2 and TRBJ2-1; 9 bases match TRBD1. In germline, CDR1 is WSHSY, CDR2 SAAADI. Trimming took 3 bases from V and 2 from J; bases not matched to a gene: 8. The CDR3 is 17 amino acids. CDR3 sequence: CASSDPQTGGPYNEQFF. CDR3 coding DNA: TGCGCCAGCAGTGACCCTCAGACAGGGGGTCCCTACAATGAGCAGTTCTTC.

The chain couples TRBV9 to TRBJ2-1; 8 positions match TRBD2. This CDR3 is 16 amino acids long. V shed 4 bases, J shed 7 bases, and the junction held 13 bases outside the gene matches. Looked up from germline, CDR1 is SGDLS and CDR2 is YYNGEE. As DNA, the CDR3 is TGTGCCAGCAGCCCAGGGTCGGGAGGGCCCTCGAATGAGCAGTTCTTC. This sequence encodes CASSPGSGGPSNEQFF. Looking up the rest from reference TRBV9 and TRBJ2-1 gives the full variable domain: DSGVTQTPKHLITATGQRVTLRCSPRSGDLSVYWYQQSLDQGLQFLIQYYNGEERAKGNILERFSAQQFPDLHSELNLSSLELGDSALYFCASSPGSGGPSNEQFFGPGTRLTVL.

The genes are TRBV4-2 and TRBJ1-1; 8 nucleotides line up with TRBD1. The CDR3 consists of 17 residues. Per the germline V gene, CDR1 is LGHNA and CDR2 is YNFKEQ. V was clipped by 1 base and J by 1 base; unmatched bases: 8. The CDR3 DNA is TGTGCCAGCAGCCAAGTTATTAGCAGGGGGCGGAACACTGAAGCTTTCTTT. Amino acids: CASSQVISRGRNTEAFF.

V is TRBV7-2 and J is TRBJ2-7; D gene unclear. V shed 5 bases and J shed 0 bases, with 8 bases lying between them. There are 13 residues in the CDR3. Looked up from germline, CDR1 is SGHTA and CDR2 is FQGNSA. CDR3 protein: CASSISYSYEQYF. The CDR3 DNA follows: TGTGCCAGCAGCATATCCTACTCCTACGAGCAGTACTTC.

This clone was detected a few times. V gene TRBV18 combines with J gene TRBJ1-3, with 10 bases matching TRBD1. The ends lost 9 bases at V and 4 bases at J; junction bases unmatched: 9. This CDR3 spans 15 amino acids. Germline V gene sequence: CDR1 KGHSH, CDR2 LQKENI. DNA for the CDR3: TGTGCCAGTAAAGGCGGGACAGGGGCCGGAAACACCATATATTTT. It codes for CASKGGTGAGNTIYF.

J is TRBJ2-7 and V is TRBV11-2; D might be TRBD2 (5 bases). Germline values: CDR1 SGHAT, CDR2 FQNNGV. With 5 bases removed from V and 2 bases from J, the gap between germline ends came to 13 bases. This CDR3 spans 14 amino acids. The CDR3 DNA reads TGTGCCAGCAGCCGGTCCCTGGAGGCCTACGAGCAGTACTTC. Translated: CASSRSLEAYEQYF.